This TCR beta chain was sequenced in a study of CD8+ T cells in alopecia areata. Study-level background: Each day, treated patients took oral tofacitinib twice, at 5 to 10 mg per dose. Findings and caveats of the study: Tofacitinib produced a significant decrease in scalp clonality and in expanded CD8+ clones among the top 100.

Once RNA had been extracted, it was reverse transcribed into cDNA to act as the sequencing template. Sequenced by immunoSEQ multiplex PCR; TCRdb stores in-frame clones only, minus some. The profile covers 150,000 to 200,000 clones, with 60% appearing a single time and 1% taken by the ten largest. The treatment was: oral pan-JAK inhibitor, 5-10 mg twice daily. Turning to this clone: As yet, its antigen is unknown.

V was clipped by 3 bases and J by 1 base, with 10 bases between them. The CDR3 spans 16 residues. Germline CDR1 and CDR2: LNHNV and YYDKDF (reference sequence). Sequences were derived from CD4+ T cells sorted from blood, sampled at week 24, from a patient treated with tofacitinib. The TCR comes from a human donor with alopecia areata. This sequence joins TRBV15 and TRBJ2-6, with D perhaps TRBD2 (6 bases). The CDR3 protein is CATSSGGASGANVLTF. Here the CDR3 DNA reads TGTGCCACCAGCAGCGGAGGGGCTTCTGGGGCCAACGTCCTGACTTTC.